These T cell receptor beta chains were read from a single sample in a study of OX40 agonist ivuxolimab in advanced cancers. This table comes from immunoSEQ multiplex PCR, and its TCRdb copy is limited to in-frame clones, with some not included. Among 90,000 to 100,000 clones listed, nearly 90% were seen once. The sample in question was CD4+ or CD8+ T cells sorted from blood, obtained in a trial of the OX40 agonist ivuxolimab. Source of these receptors: an adult with an advanced solid tumor such as melanoma, head and neck, liver or kidney cancer. Both conserved end residues are part of each CDR3. Each record gives: CDR3 length, clone size, V gene, CDR3 protein. Clone size, where shown, is once, few, many, or a class for clones that have expanded.

>15|NA|TRBV5-1
CASSSLGGGRTEAFF
>17|NA|TRBV9
CASSVEVRQGAYNEQFF
>15|few|TRBV2
CASSIGTGDNSPLHF
>15|NA|TRBV5-1
CASSLAAGGSGELFF
>13|NA|TRBV6-1
CASRGGQAYEQYF
>17|NA|TRBV5-1
CAGSPEPGLVSAGELFF
>14|NA|TRBV6-5
CASRGTGGSYEQYF
>18|NA|TRBV5-1
CASSLGGLAGMGTGELFF
>14|once|TRBV7-9
CASSSRTGEGGYTF
>14|once|TRBV10-3
CAISVSTPGGKLFF
>16|NA|TRBV19
CAVSRWGSTSGNTIYF
>17|NA|TRBV27
CASSLWGQGAENSPLHF
>15|NA|TRBV6-4
CASSDSGSPTDTQYF
>16|NA|TRBV19
CASSIDGPGSNYGYTF
>17|NA|TRBV27
CASSPLRTGASTDTQYF
>15|once|TRBV5-4
CASRAFGAGDTEAFF
>18|NA|TRBV10-3
CAISESTGASPTNEKLFF
>14|NA|TRBV9
CASSVGHGTGELFF
>14|NA|TRBV2
CASSGTGAKREQFF
>13|once|TRBV7-9
CAYRGGPNSPLHF
>16|NA|TRBV7-3
CASSPQTGIITDTQYF
>19|NA|TRBV19
CASANPPRTSAPRGNEQFF
>16|NA|TRBV7-9
CASTDGASGSRNEQFF
>12|once|TRBV19
CASSRGTDTQYF
>20|NA|TRBV5-1
CASSFSPGTGVGGTNEKLFF
>13|NA|TRBV30
CAWSAGSDNEQFF
>16|once|TRBV9
CASSVAGGGITDTQYF
>13|NA|TRBV30
CAWKTSPSYEQYF
>18|NA|TRBV12-5
CASGLAGQGTSEDNEQFF
>15|NA|TRBV7-2
CASSSGVDTAYEQYF
>15|NA|TRBV7-6
CASSLNRISTDTQYF
>14|NA|TRBV7-3
CASRRGRNTGELFF
>14|once|TRBV21-1
CASSPGQGSYEQYF
>14|NA|TRBV6-6
CASTPPPGGYGYTF
>18|NA|TRBV19
CASSSDSGTSLPYNEQFF
>13|few|TRBV6-1
CASRLQGYQPQHF
>13|NA|TRBV19
CASSMAGNQPQHF
>15|NA|TRBV27
CASIPNEGMNTEAFF